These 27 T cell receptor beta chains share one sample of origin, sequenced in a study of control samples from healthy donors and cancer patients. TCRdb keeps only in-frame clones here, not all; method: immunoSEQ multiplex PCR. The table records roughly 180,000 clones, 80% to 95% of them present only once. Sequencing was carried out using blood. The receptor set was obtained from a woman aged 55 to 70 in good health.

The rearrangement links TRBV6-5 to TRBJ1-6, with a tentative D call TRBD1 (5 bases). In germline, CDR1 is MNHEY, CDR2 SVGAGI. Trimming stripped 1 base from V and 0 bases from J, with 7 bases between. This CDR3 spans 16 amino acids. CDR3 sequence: CASSYFGGSYNSPLHF. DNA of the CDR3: TGTGCCAGCAGTTACTTCGGGGGCTCCTATAATTCACCCCTCCACTTT.

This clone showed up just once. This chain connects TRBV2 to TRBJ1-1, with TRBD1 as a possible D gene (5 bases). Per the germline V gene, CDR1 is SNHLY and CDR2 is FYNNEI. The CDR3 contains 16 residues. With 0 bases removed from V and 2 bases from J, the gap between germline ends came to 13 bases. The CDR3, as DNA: TGTGCCAGCAGTGAAGCGCCAGGGAGGGGTAACACTGAAGCTTTCTTT. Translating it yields CASSEAPGRGNTEAFF.

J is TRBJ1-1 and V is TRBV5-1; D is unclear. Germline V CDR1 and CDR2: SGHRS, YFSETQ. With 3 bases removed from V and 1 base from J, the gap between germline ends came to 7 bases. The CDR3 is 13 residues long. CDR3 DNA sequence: TGCGCCAGCAGCTCGAACACGAACACTGAAGCTTTCTTT. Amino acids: CASSSNTNTEAFF.

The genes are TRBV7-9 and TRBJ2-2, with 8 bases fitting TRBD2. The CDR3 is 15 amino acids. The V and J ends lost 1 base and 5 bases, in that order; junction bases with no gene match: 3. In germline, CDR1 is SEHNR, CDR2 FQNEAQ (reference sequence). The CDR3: CASSLVSGATGELFF. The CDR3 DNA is TGTGCCAGCAGCTTAGTTAGCGGGGCGACCGGGGAGCTGTTTTTT.

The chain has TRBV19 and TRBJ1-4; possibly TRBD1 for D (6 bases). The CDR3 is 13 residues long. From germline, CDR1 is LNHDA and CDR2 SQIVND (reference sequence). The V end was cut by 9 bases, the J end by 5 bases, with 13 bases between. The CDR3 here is CARRQALNEKLFF. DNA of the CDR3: TGTGCCAGACGACAGGCCTTGAATGAAAAACTGTTTTTT. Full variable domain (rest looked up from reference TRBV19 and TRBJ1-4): DGGITQSPKYLFRKEGQNVTLSCEQNLNHDAMYWYRQDPGQGLRLIYYSQIVNDFQKGDIAEGYSVSREKKESFPLTVTSAQKNPTAFYLCARRQALNEKLFFGSGTQLSVL.

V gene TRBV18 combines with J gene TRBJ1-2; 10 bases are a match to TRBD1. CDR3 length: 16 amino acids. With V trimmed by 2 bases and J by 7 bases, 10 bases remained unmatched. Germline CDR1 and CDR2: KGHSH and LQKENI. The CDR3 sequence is CASSPNHQRDRGGYTF. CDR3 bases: TGTGCCAGCTCACCAAATCACCAGAGGGACAGGGGTGGCTACACCTTC.

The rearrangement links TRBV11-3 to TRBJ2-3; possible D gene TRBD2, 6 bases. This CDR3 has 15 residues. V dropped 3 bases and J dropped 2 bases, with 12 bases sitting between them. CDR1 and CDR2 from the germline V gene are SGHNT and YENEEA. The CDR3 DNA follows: TGTGCCAGCAGCTTGGGGACTGGAGCCACAGATACGCAGTATTTT. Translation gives CASSLGTGATDTQYF.

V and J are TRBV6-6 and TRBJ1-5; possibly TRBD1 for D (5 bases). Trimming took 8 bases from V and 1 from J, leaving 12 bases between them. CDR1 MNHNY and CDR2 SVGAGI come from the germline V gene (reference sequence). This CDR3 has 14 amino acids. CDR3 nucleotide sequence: TGTGCCAGCCATTTAGGGGAGAGCAATCAGCCCCAGCATTTT. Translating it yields CASHLGESNQPQHF.

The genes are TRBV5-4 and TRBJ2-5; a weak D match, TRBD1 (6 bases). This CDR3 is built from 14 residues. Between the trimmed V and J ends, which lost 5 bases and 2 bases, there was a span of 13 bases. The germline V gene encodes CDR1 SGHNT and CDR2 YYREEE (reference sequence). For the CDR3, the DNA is TGTGCCAGCAGGGCCGGGACATCACAAGAGACCCAGTACTTC. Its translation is CASRAGTSQETQYF.

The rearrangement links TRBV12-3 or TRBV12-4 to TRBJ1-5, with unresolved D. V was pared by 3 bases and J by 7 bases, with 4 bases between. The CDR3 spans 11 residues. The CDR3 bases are TGTGCCAGCAGTTTGGGACAGCCCCAGCATTTT. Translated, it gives CASSLGQPQHF.

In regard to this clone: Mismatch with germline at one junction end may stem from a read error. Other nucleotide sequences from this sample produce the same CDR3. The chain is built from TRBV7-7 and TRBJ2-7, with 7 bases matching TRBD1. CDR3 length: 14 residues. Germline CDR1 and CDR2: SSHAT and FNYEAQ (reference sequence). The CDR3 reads CASSRQGPVYEQYF. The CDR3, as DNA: TGTGCTAGCAGCCGACAGGGTCCTGTCTACGAGCAATACTTC.

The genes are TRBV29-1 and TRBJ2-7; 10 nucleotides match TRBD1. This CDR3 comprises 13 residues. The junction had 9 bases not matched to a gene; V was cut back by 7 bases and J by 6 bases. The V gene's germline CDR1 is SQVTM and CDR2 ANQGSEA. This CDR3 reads CSAGTGEGGEQYF. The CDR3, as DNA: TGCAGCGCCGGGACAGGGGAAGGGGGCGAGCAGTACTTC.

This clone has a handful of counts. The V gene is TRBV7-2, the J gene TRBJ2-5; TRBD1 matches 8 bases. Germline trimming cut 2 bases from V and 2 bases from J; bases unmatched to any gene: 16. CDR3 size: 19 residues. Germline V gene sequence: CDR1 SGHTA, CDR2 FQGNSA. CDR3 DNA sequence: TGTGCCAGCAGCTTAAAACCGGCGGGGACAGGCTCCTTACAAGAGACCCAGTACTTC. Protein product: CASSLKPAGTGSLQETQYF.

The chain's CDR3 is CASSTPGTGGEGTQYF. The DNA of the CDR3 is TGTGCCAGTAGTACCCCCGGGACAGGGGGCGAGGGGACCCAGTACTTC. This chain uses TRBV19 with TRBJ2-5; 12 bases line up with TRBD1. The germline V gene has CDR1 LNHDA and CDR2 SQIVND (reference sequence). The CDR3 has 16 residues. V shed 4 bases and J 7 bases; nucleotides not matched to a gene: 10.

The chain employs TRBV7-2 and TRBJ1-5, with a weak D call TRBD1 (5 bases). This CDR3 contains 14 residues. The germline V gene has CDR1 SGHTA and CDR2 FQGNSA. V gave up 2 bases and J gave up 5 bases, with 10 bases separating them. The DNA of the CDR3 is TGTGCCAGCAGCTTATTGGTAGGGGATCAGCCCCAGCATTTT. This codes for CASSLLVGDQPQHF.

The CDR3 bases are TGTGCCAGCAGTGATTCCGGGACAGGGGGATACGAGCAGTACTTC. It translates to CASSDSGTGGYEQYF. The chain is built from TRBV27 and TRBJ2-7; 11 nucleotides match TRBD1. The V gene's germline CDR1 is MNHEY and CDR2 SMNVEV (reference sequence). The CDR3 has 15 amino acids. V dropped 5 bases and J dropped 4; count of bases not matched to a gene: 7.

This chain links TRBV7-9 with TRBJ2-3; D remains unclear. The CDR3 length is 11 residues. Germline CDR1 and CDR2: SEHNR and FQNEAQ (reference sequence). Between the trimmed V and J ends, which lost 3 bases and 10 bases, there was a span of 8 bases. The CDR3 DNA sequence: TGTGCCAGCAGCTTGGCAGAGGCGCAGTATTTT. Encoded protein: CASSLAEAQYF.

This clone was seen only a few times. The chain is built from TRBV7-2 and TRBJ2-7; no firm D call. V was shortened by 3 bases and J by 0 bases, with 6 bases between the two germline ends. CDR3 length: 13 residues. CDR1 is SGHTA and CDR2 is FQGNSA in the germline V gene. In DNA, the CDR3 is TGTGCCAGCAGCTTCTCTAGCTCCTACGAGCAGTACTTC. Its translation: CASSFSSSYEQYF.

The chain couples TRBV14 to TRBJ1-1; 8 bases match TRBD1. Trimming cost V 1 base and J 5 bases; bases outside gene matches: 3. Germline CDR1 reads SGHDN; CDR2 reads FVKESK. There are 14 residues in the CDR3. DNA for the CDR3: TGTGCCAGCAGCCAAGTTAACAGGGGGACTGAAGCTTTCTTT. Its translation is CASSQVNRGTEAFF. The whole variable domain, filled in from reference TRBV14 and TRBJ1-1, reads EAGVTQFPSHSVIEKGQTVTLRCDPISGHDNLYWYRRVMGKEIKFLLHFVKESKQDESGMPNNRFLAERTGGTYSTLKVQPAELEDSGVYFCASSQVNRGTEAFFGQGTRLTVV.

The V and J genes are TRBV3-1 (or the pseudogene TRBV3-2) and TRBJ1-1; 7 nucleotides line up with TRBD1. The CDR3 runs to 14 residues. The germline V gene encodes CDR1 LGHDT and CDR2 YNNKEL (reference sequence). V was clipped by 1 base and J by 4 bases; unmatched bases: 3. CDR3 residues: CASSQATGATEAFF. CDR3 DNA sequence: TGTGCCAGCAGCCAAGCAACAGGGGCCACTGAAGCTTTCTTT.

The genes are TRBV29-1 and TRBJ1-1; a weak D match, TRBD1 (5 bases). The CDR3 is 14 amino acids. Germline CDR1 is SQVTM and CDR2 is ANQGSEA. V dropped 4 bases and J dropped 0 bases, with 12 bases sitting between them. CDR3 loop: CSVVTVNLNTEAFF. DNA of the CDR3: TGCAGCGTTGTGACAGTTAACTTGAACACTGAAGCTTTCTTT.

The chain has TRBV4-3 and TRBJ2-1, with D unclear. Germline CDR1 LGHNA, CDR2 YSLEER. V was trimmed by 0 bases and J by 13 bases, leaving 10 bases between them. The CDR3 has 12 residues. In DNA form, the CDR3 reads TGCGCCAGCAGCCAAGATTTTCGGAAACAGTTCTTC. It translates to CASSQDFRKQFF.

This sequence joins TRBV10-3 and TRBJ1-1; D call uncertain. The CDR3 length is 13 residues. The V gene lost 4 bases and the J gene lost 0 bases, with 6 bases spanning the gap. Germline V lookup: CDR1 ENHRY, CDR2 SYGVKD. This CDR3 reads CAISVEVNTEAFF. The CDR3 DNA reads TGTGCCATCAGTGTGGAGGTGAACACTGAAGCTTTCTTT.

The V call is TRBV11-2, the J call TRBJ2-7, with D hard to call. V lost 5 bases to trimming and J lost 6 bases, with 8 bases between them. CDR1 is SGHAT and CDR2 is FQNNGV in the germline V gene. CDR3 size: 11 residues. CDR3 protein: CASSQVGEQYF. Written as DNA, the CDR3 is TGTGCCAGCAGCCAGGTGGGCGAGCAGTACTTC.

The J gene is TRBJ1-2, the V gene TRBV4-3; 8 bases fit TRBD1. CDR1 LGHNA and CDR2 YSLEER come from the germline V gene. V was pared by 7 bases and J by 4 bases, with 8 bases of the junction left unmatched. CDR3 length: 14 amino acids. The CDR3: CASNLDREGYGYTF. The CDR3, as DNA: TGCGCCAGCAACCTGGACAGGGAGGGCTATGGCTACACCTTC.

As DNA, the CDR3 is TGCGCCAGCAGCCAAGGGTTTCTTTCGAGGGATTCTTTCGGTGAAAAACTGTTTTTT. Amino acids: CASSQGFLSRDSFGEKLFF. J is TRBJ1-4 and V is TRBV4-1; D gene ambiguous. From germline, CDR1 is MGHRA and CDR2 YSYEKL. The CDR3 contains 19 residues. Trimming took 1 base from V and 7 from J, leaving 25 bases between them.

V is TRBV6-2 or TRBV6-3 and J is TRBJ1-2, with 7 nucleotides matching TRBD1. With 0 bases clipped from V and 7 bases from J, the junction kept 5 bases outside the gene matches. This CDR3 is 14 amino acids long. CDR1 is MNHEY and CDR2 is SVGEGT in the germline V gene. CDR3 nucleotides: TGTGCCAGCAGTTACTCCTCCGGGACAGCTGGCTACACCTTC. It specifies CASSYSSGTAGYTF.